Listed here is a single TCR beta chain. No antigen is known for it. With baseline, cycle 4 day 1, and cycle 7 day 1 as timepoints, blood was sampled. Sequencing was performed with immunoSEQ multiplex PCR; in TCRdb, only in-frame clones are kept and a portion is missing. The data contain approximately 68,000 clones, 82% of them singletons. These data are taken from a study of OX40 agonist ivuxolimab in advanced cancers. Study background: Mean age approximately 59 years, range roughly 23 to 79; around 80% male.

Germline V lookup: CDR1 KGHSH, CDR2 LQKENI. The ends lost 6 bases at V and 2 bases at J; junction bases unmatched: 5. This CDR3 has 15 residues. Study findings and constraints: Among patients with partial responses at 0.1-3.0 mg/kg, clonal expansion was among the lowest. Averaging showed that CD8+ T cells had more expanded clones than CD4+ did.

V gene TRBV18 combines with J gene TRBJ2-2; 8 bases fit TRBD1. The clonotype was recovered from an adult with an advanced solid tumor such as melanoma, head and neck, liver or kidney cancer. The sequencing here drew on CD4+ or CD8+ T cells sorted from blood, taken in a trial of the OX40 agonist ivuxolimab. DNA of the CDR3: TGTGCCAGCTCCGACAGGGGCGCTAACACCGGGGAGCTGTTTTTT. Protein sequence: CASSDRGANTGELFF.